The entry that follows covers one T cell receptor beta chain sequence. Its matching antigen is unknown. The ends lost 0 bases at V and 2 bases at J; junction bases unmatched: 11. Looked up from germline, CDR1 is SGHDT and CDR2 is YYEEEE. The length of the CDR3 is 18 residues. Samples were assayed with immunoSEQ v3.0 at survey level. It was roughly 35,000-50,000 T-cell genomes per sample that sequencing targeted. The table came from immunoSEQ multiplex PCR; TCRdb's copy has only in-frame clones and leaves some out. The sample has 38,000 or so clones; over 90% are singletons. This entry belongs to a study of long-term antiretroviral therapy in people with HIV. Study-level points and caveats: An increase in diversity followed ART, yet levels stayed below transplant donor controls. Pre-ART expanded clones dominated the repertoire at every time point.

The receptor was isolated from a man aged 30-40 years with HIV. This sequence joins TRBV5-6 and TRBJ1-5; the match to TRBD1 covers 7 bases. Sequences were derived from unsorted PBMCs, sampled around 9 years after starting antiretroviral therapy. The DNA of the CDR3 is TGTGCCAGCAGCTTGGTTAAGGGGGCAGGTAGCGGCAATCAGCCCCAGCATTTT. Translation gives CASSLVKGAGSGNQPQHF.